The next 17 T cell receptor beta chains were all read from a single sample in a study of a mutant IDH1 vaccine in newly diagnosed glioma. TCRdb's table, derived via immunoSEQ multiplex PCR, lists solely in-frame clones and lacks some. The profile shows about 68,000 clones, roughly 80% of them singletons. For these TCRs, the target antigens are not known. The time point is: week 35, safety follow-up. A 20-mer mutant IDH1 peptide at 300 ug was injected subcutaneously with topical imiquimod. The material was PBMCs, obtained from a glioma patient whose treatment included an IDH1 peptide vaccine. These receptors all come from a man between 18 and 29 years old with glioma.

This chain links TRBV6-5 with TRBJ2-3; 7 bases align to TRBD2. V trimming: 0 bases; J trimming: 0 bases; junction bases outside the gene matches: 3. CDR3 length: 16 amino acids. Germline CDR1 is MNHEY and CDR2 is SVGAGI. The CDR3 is CASSYSARGSTDTQYF. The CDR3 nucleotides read TGTGCCAGCAGTTACTCGGCGCGGGGGAGCACAGATACGCAGTATTTT.

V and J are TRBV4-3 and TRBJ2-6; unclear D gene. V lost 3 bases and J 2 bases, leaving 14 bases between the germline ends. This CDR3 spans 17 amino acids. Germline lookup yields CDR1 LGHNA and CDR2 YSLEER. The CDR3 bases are TGCGCCAGCAGCCACGACGAATCCCCAACTGGGGCCAACGTCCTGACTTTC. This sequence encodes CASSHDESPTGANVLTF.

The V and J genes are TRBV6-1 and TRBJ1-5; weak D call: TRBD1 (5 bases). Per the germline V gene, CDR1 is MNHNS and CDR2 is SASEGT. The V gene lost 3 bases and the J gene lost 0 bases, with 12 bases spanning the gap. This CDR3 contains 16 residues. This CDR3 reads CASSDRPGPSNQPQHF. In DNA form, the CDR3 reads TGTGCCAGCAGTGATCGTCCGGGACCTAGCAATCAGCCCCAGCATTTT.

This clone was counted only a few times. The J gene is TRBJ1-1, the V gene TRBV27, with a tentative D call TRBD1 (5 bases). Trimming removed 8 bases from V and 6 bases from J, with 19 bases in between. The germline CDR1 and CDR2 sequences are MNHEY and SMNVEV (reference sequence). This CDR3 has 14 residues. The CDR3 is CASGIGASGAEAFF. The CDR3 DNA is TGTGCCAGCGGCATTGGGGCCTCCGGCGCTGAAGCTTTCTTT.

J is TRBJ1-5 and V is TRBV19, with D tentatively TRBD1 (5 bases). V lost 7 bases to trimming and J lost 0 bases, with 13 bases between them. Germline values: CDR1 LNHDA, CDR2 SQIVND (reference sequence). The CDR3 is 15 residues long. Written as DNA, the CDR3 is TGTGCCAGTAACCTGGGGGGATATAGCAATCAGCCCCAGCATTTT. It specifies CASNLGGYSNQPQHF.

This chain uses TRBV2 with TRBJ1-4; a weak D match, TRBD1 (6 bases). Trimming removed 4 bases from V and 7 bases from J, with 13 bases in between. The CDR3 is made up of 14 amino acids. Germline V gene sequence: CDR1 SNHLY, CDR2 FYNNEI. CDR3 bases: TGTGCCAGCAGTGTTTGGGGGCTAGCTGAAAAACTGTTTTTT. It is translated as CASSVWGLAEKLFF.

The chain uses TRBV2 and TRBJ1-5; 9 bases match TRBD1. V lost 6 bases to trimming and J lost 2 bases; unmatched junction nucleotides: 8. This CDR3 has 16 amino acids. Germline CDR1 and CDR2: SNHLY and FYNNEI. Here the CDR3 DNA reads TGTGCCAGCAGGTCACCGGGACAGGGAGGCAATCAGCCCCAGCATTTT. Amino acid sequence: CASRSPGQGGNQPQHF.

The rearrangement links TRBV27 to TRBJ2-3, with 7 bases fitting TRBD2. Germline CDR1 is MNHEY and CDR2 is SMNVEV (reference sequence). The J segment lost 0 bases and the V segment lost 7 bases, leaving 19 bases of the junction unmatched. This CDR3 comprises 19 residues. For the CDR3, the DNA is TGTGCCAGCACCCCAGTAGTGGTGGGAGGGCCATCTAGCACAGATACGCAGTATTTT. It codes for CASTPVVVGGPSSTDTQYF.

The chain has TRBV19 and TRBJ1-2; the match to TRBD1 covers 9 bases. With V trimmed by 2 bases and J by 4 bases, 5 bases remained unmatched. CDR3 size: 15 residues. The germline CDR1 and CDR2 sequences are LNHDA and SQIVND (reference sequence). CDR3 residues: CASSIRTGAIYGYTF. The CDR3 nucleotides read TGTGCCAGTAGTATAAGGACAGGGGCAATCTATGGCTACACCTTC.

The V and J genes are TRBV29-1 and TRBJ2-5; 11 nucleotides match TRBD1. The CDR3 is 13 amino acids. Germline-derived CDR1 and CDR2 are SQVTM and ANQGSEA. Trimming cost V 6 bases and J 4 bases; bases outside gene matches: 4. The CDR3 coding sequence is TGCAGCGTGCGGACAGGGGGCTCAGAGACCCAGTACTTC. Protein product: CSVRTGGSETQYF.

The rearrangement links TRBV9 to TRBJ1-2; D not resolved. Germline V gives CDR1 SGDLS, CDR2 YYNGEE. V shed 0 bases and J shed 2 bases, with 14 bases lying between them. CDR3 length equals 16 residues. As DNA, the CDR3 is TGTGCCAGCAGCGTAGGAGAAAACAGTTACAACTATGGCTACACCTTC. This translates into CASSVGENSYNYGYTF.

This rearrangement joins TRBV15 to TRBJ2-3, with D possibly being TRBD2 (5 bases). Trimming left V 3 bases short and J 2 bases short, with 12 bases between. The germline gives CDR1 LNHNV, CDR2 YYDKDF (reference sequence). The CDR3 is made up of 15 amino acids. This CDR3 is CATSSASGLTDTQYF. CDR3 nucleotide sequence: TGTGCCACCAGCAGCGCGTCTGGACTCACAGATACGCAGTATTTT. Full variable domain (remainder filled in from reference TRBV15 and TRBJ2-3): DAMVIQNPRYQVTQFGKPVTLSCSQTLNHNVMYWYQQKSSQAPKLLFHYYDKDFNNEADTPDNFQSRRPNTSFCFLDIRSPGLGDTAMYLCATSSASGLTDTQYFGPGTRLTVL.

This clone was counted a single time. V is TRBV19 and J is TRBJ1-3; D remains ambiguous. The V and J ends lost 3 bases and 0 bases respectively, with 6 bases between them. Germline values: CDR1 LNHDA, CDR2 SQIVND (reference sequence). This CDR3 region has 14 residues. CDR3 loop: CASSMGFSGNTIYF. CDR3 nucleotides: TGTGCCAGTAGTATGGGGTTCTCTGGAAACACCATATATTTT. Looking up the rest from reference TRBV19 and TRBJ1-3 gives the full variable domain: DGGITQSPKYLFRKEGQNVTLSCEQNLNHDAMYWYRQDPGQGLRLIYYSQIVNDFQKGDIAEGYSVSREKKESFPLTVTSAQKNPTAFYLCASSMGFSGNTIYFGEGSWLTVV.

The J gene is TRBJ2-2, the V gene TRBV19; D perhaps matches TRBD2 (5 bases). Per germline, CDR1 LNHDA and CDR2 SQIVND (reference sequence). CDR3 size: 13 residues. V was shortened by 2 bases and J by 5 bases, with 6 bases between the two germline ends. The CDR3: CASSIRGTGELFF. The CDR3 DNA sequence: TGTGCCAGTAGTATACGGGGAACCGGGGAGCTGTTTTTT.

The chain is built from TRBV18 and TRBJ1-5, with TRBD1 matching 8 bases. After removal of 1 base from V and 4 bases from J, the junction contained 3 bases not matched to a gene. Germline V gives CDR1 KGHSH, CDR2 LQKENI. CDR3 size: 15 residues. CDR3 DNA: TGTGCCAGCTCACCACAGGACAGGGCTAATCAGCCCCAGCATTTT. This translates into CASSPQDRANQPQHF.

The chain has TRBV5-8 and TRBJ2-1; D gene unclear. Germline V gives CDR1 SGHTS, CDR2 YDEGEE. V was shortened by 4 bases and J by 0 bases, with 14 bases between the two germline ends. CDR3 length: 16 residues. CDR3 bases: TGTGCCAGCAGCGGACCCCTAAGGAGCTCCTACAATGAGCAGTTCTTC. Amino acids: CASSGPLRSSYNEQFF. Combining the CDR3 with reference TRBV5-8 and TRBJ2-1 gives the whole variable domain EAGVTQSPTHLIKTRGQQATLRCSPISGHTSVYWYQQALGLGLQFLLWYDEGEERNRGNFPPRFSGRQFPNYSSELNVNALELEDSALYLCASSGPLRSSYNEQFFGPGTRLTVL.

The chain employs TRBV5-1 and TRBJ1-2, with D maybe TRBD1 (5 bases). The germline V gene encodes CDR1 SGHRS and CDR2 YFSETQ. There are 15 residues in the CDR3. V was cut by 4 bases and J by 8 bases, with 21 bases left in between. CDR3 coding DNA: TGCGCCAGCAGCGAAGGCCCAGGGACGGCGTCGGGCTACACCTTC. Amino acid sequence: CASSEGPGTASGYTF.